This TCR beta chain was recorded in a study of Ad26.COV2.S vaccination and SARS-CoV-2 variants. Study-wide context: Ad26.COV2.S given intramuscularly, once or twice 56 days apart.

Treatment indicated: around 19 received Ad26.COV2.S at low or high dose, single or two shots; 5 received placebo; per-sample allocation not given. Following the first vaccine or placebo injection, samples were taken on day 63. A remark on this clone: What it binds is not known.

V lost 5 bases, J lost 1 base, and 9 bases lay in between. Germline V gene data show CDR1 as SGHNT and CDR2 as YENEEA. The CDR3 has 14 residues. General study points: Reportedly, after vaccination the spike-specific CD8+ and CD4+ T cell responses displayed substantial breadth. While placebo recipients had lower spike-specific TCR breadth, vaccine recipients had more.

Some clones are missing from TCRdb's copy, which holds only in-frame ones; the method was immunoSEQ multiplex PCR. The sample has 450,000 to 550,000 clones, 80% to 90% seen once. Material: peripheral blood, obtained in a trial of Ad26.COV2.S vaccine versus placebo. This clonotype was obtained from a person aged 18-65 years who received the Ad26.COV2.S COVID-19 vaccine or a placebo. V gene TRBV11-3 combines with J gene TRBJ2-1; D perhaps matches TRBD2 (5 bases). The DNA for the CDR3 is TGTGCCAGCAGCCGGGAAGGGTCCTACAATGAGCAGTTCTTC. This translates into CASSREGSYNEQFF. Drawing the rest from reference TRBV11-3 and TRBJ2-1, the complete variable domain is EAGVVQSPRYKIIEKKQPVAFWCNPISGHNTLYWYLQNLGQGPELLIRYENEEAVDDSQLPKDRFSAERLKGVDSTLKIQPAELGDSAVYLCASSREGSYNEQFFGPGTRLTVL.